These T cell receptor beta chains were read from a single sample in a study of blood T cell repertoires in COVID-19. The method was immunoSEQ multiplex PCR; TCRdb's version includes in-frame clones alone and lacks a portion of them. The sample carries fewer than 200,000 clones, around 86% recorded once. What was sequenced was peripheral blood. The source is a man between 50 and 59 years old with active or convalescent COVID-19. The CDR3 runs from the conserved cysteine through the conserved F or W. The D gene is left open where the match is weak. Only some rows state a clone size, as once, few, many or a class for expanded clones.

CDR3nt,CDR3aa,abundance,v_gene,j_gene,d_gene
TGCGCCAGCAGTGAGTCCGGGGAAGAGACCCAGTACTTC,CASSESGEETQYF,.,TRBV10-1,TRBJ2-5,.
TGCAGTGCTAGTAGGGGGGCAGGGGGCGATGAGCAGTTCTTC,CSASRGAGGDEQFF,.,TRBV20-1,TRBJ2-1,TRBD1
TGCGCCAGCAGTTCGACAGGGGTGAACACTGAAGCTTTCTTT,CASSSTGVNTEAFF,few,TRBV10-2,TRBJ1-1,TRBD1
TGTGCCAGCAGTTTACGGGGGACTAATGAAAAACTGTTTTTT,CASSLRGTNEKLFF,.,TRBV28,TRBJ1-4,.
TGTGCCAGTAGCACACTAGCGGGAGACCCTCGGAACCAAGAGACCCAGTACTTC,CASSTLAGDPRNQETQYF,.,TRBV19,TRBJ2-5,TRBD2
TGTGCCAGCAGCTTAGCCTTTATGGGGCAGGACGTGAAGACCCAGTACTTC,CASSLAFMGQDVKTQYF,few,TRBV11-1,TRBJ2-5,.
TGTGCCAGCAGCCCAGATCGTTCCCCCTACGAGCAGTACTTC,CASSPDRSPYEQYF,.,TRBV7-2,TRBJ2-7,.
TGTGCCAGCAGTTATGACAGTTATAGCAATCAGCCCCAGCATTTT,CASSYDSYSNQPQHF,.,TRBV6-5,TRBJ1-5,.
TGTGCCAGCAGCTTAATGCTAAGCACAGATACGCAGTATTTT,CASSLMLSTDTQYF,.,TRBV7-3,TRBJ2-3,.
TGTGCCAGTAGTACAAGGACTAGCGGGTGGTCCGGGGAGCTGTTTTTT,CASSTRTSGWSGELFF,.,TRBV19,TRBJ2-2,TRBD2
TGCAGTGCCCTCGTTGTCGGCTACACCTTC,CSALVVGYTF,.,TRBV20-1,TRBJ1-2,.
TGTGCCAGCAGCCAAGTGTGGGACAGGAGCTCCTACAATGAGCAGTTCTTC,CASSQVWDRSSYNEQFF,.,TRBV4-2,TRBJ2-1,TRBD1
TGCGCCAGCAGCTTGGGGGTTGGGGGGTTAACAACTGAAGCTTTCTTT,CASSLGVGGLTTEAFF,.,TRBV5-1,TRBJ1-1,.
TGTGCCAGCAGTTACTCGAGTGCGGCGGCGTTCTTC,CASSYSSAAAFF,.,TRBV6-2/TRBV6-3,TRBJ2-1,.
TGTGCCAGTAGTATTTCACAGGGGAACACTGAAGCTTTCTTT,CASSISQGNTEAFF,.,TRBV19,TRBJ1-1,.
TGTGCCAGCAACCAGGGGCTGAACACTGAAGCTTTCTTT,CASNQGLNTEAFF,.,TRBV27,TRBJ1-1,.
TGTGCCAGCAGCTTATTGACTAACCGGCAAGAGACCCAGTACTTC,CASSLLTNRQETQYF,.,TRBV7-7,TRBJ2-5,.
TGTGCCAGCAGCCCGGGACTAGCGGGGTCCCGGGAGCAGTTCTTC,CASSPGLAGSREQFF,.,TRBV14,TRBJ2-1,TRBD2
TGTGCCAGCAGCGACAGGGGCAACTATGGCTACACCTTC,CASSDRGNYGYTF,.,TRBV9,TRBJ1-2,TRBD1
TGTGCCACCAGCAGAGCGGGGACAGCACAGGGGGCCCAGCATTTT,CATSRAGTAQGAQHF,few,TRBV15,TRBJ1-5,TRBD1
TGTGCCAGCAGCACCTGGACTAGCGGGAGAGGAACGAACACCGGGGAGCTGTTTTTT,CASSTWTSGRGTNTGELFF,once,TRBV7-6,TRBJ2-2,TRBD2
TGTGCCAGCAGTGAACCTCACACCGGGGAGCTGTTTTTT,CASSEPHTGELFF,.,TRBV25-1,TRBJ2-2,.
TGTGCCACCACTCCGGGACAGGGGGCGGCTGGGGCCAACGTCCTGACTTTC,CATTPGQGAAGANVLTF,once,TRBV19,TRBJ2-6,TRBD1
TGTGCCAGCAGTGAATGGGCGAACACTGAAGCTTTCTTT,CASSEWANTEAFF,.,TRBV6-1,TRBJ1-1,.
TGTGCCAGCAGTTACCGGGACAGCATGAACACTGAAGCTTTCTTT,CASSYRDSMNTEAFF,.,TRBV6-5,TRBJ1-1,TRBD1
TGTGCCAGCTCTAAAGGGACAGCTTCCTACGAGCAGTACTTC,CASSKGTASYEQYF,.,TRBV18,TRBJ2-7,TRBD1
TGTGCCAGCAGTGAACCTGAGGGTAATTCACCCCTCCACTTT,CASSEPEGNSPLHF,.,TRBV6-1,TRBJ1-6,.